The following is a TCR beta chain sequence with its context. Antigen unknown. With a J-beta primer mix and a sample-barcoded 5' primer, a second PCR ran about 7 to 12 cycles. MiXCR was run by TCRdb on the 5' RACE reads, yielding one entry per CDR3 protein. Here the sample spans about 1.6 million distinct CDR3 sequences, about 32% being singletons. The sample is drawn from a study of blood T cells in healthy people across ages. For the study at large: The template switching approach captured approximately one barcoded beta molecule for every two T cells.

Germline V gene sequence: CDR1 MNHNS, CDR2 SASEGT. V shed 4 bases, J shed 3 bases, and the junction held 3 bases outside the gene matches. The CDR3 is 14 residues long. Study findings and constraints: Per million T cells, TCR beta diversity dropped about linearly as age rose. Any changes in expanded clonotypes were possibly confounded, as donor CMV status remained unknown.

All donors came from Russia, were Caucasian and healthy, and spanned ages about 6 to 100. The sequenced material came from blood. The TCR originated in a woman in her 30s in good health. J is TRBJ2-7 and V is TRBV6-1; 10 nucleotides align to TRBD2. CDR3 in DNA: TGTGCCAGCAGTGCCCAGCGGGAGGGCTACGAGCAGTACTTC. This translates into CASSAQREGYEQYF.